What follows are 15 T cell receptor beta chains derived from one specimen sequenced in a study of cytomegalovirus exposure and HLA in healthy donors. PCR employed 60 Vbeta and 13 Jbeta primers. TCRdb's copy holds only in-frame clones and misses some; the assay was immunoSEQ multiplex PCR. The table shows around 100,000 clones, with roughly four fifths occurring only once. Sequencing was performed on PBMCs. The receptors derive from a male donor in good health and CMV-seropositive.

This sequence joins TRBV19 and TRBJ1-5; D is perhaps TRBD1 (6 bases). Trimming removed 5 bases at V and 3 bases at J, with 14 bases between. The CDR3 spans 15 residues. Germline values: CDR1 LNHDA, CDR2 SQIVND (reference sequence). CDR3 protein: CASSPVGTFNQPQHF. CDR3 nucleotides: TGTGCCAGTAGTCCAGTCGGGACATTCAATCAGCCCCAGCATTTT.

CDR3: CASSLGGLVNYEQYF. CDR3 DNA: TGTGCCAGCAGCTTAGGAGGCCTAGTGAACTACGAGCAGTACTTC. V usage is TRBV11-3 and J usage is TRBJ2-7, with D hard to call. CDR3 length: 15 amino acids. Trimming took off 1 base at V and 3 bases at J, with 13 bases between the two ends. Germline CDR1 reads SGHNT; CDR2 reads YENEEA.

The CDR3 reads CASSRGQSYTGELFF. CDR3 sequence (DNA): TGTGCCAGCAGCCGAGGGCAGTCTTACACCGGGGAGCTGTTTTTT. This chain connects TRBV27 to TRBJ2-2, with D perhaps TRBD2 (5 bases). This CDR3 comprises 15 residues. Per germline, CDR1 MNHEY and CDR2 SMNVEV (reference sequence). Trimming cost V 6 bases and J 3 bases, with 14 bases left between them.

The chain employs TRBV6-1 and TRBJ1-4; unclear D gene. The germline V gene has CDR1 MNHNS and CDR2 SASEGT. The V end lost 4 bases, the J end lost 8 bases, and 11 bases lay between the germline ends. The length of the CDR3 is 13 residues. CDR3 protein: CASSAAVHEKLFF. The CDR3 bases are TGTGCCAGCAGTGCGGCGGTGCACGAAAAACTGTTTTTT.

The V call is TRBV6-5, the J call TRBJ2-5, with TRBD1 matching 12 bases. The CDR3 has 14 residues. V shed 6 bases, J shed 10 bases, and the junction held 9 bases outside the gene matches. CDR1 and CDR2 (germline): MNHEY, SVGAGI. In DNA, the CDR3 is TGTGCCAGCAGGCGGGACAGGGGGCAAGTAGACCAGTACTTC. Protein: CASRRDRGQVDQYF.

The rearrangement joins TRBV7-8 to TRBJ2-7; tentatively, D is TRBD1 (6 bases). Germline V gene sequence: CDR1 SGHVS, CDR2 FQNEAQ. V was cut by 1 base and J by 3 bases, with 7 bases left in between. This CDR3 is 13 amino acids long. CDR3 region: CASSLGTVYEQYF. The CDR3 bases are TGTGCCAGCAGCTTAGGGACAGTCTACGAGCAGTACTTC.

This chain connects TRBV12-5 to TRBJ2-1; D is undetermined. This CDR3 spans 11 amino acids. Trimming left V 7 bases short and J 4 bases short, with 5 bases between. Germline V CDR1 and CDR2: LGHNT, FRNRAP. CDR3 amino acids: CASAEYNEQFF. The CDR3 coding sequence is TGTGCTAGTGCGGAGTACAATGAGCAGTTCTTC.

V is TRBV11-2 and J is TRBJ2-5; D not resolved. This CDR3 is built from 12 residues. Germline V gives CDR1 SGHAT, CDR2 FQNNGV. V shed 5 bases and J shed 5 bases, with 9 bases lying between them. The CDR3 protein is CASSPSAETQYF. The CDR3, as DNA: TGTGCCAGCAGCCCATCTGCGGAGACCCAGTACTTC.

This clone was found once. The chain employs TRBV5-1 and TRBJ1-6; 7 nucleotides line up with TRBD1. Germline CDR1 SGHRS, CDR2 YFSETQ. The CDR3 spans 15 residues. With V trimmed by 0 bases and J by 10 bases, 7 bases remained unmatched. The CDR3 sequence is CASSLETGFTSPLHF. The DNA of the CDR3 is TGCGCCAGCAGCTTGGAGACAGGGTTCACCTCACCCCTCCACTTT.

This clone appeared a few times. The genes are TRBV18 and TRBJ2-7, with TRBD1 matching over 10 bases. The germline gives CDR1 KGHSH, CDR2 LQKENI. With 5 bases clipped from V and 6 bases from J, the junction kept 7 bases outside the gene matches. CDR3 length: 14 amino acids. The CDR3 region is CASSGTGAGSEQYF. The CDR3 DNA reads TGTGCCAGCTCAGGGACAGGGGCGGGGTCCGAGCAGTACTTC.

V gene TRBV14 combines with J gene TRBJ2-1, with 13 positions matching TRBD2. The V gene's germline CDR1 is SGHDN and CDR2 FVKESK. After removal of 5 bases from V and 4 bases from J, the junction contained 8 bases not matched to a gene. The CDR3 contains 17 residues. In DNA form, the CDR3 reads TGTGCCAGCAGCACCCGGACTAGCGGGGGCCATTACAATGAGCAGTTCTTC. This sequence encodes CASSTRTSGGHYNEQFF.

This chain links TRBV11-3 with TRBJ1-6; D unresolved. V dropped 7 bases and J dropped 5 bases, with 15 bases sitting between them. Germline V CDR1 and CDR2: SGHNT, YENEEA. This CDR3 spans 15 amino acids. The CDR3 here is CASTPSREDNSPLHF. In DNA form, the CDR3 reads TGTGCCAGCACCCCCTCTAGGGAGGATAATTCACCCCTCCACTTT.

The chain combines TRBV29-1 with TRBJ1-2; 7 positions match TRBD1. CDR1 and CDR2 from the germline V gene are SQVTM and ANQGSEA. V lost 7 bases, J lost 2 bases, and 7 bases stayed unmatched. The CDR3 covers 13 residues. In nucleotides, the CDR3 is TGCAGCGCTAGACAGGGACCGAACTATGGCTACACCTTC. It is translated as CSARQGPNYGYTF. Combining the CDR3 with reference TRBV29-1 and TRBJ1-2 gives the whole variable domain SAVISQKPSRDICQRGTSLTIQCQVDSQVTMMFWYRQQPGQSLTLIATANQGSEATYESGFVIDKFPISRPNLTFSTLTVSNMSPEDSSIYLCSARQGPNYGYTFGSGTRLTVV.

In regard to this clone: In the same sample, other DNA sequences code for this CDR3. The V gene is TRBV5-4, the J gene TRBJ1-1; 9 nucleotides match TRBD1. The CDR3 spans 13 residues. Germline V CDR1 and CDR2: SGHNT, YYREEE (reference sequence). V dropped 0 bases and J dropped 14; count of bases not matched to a gene: 8. CDR3 DNA sequence: TGTGCCAGCAGCTTGGGGACAGGGGAGGATGCATTCTTT. It codes for CASSLGTGEDAFF.

The chain carries TRBV5-1 and TRBJ1-5; D possibly corresponds to TRBD1 (5 bases). Germline CDR1 is SGHRS and CDR2 is YFSETQ. V shed 4 bases and J shed 0 bases, with 11 bases lying between them. The CDR3 is 15 amino acids. The CDR3 region has the DNA TGCGCCAGCAGCCTTACGGGGGATAGCAATCAGCCCCAGCATTTT. This sequence encodes CASSLTGDSNQPQHF.